This section outlines one T cell receptor (beta chain) sequence together with its context. This entry belongs to a study of CD8 T cells in Susac syndrome. Study-wide background: Active disease was present in about six of the sequenced Susac syndrome patients, and remission in eight or nine.

Random hexamers primed reverse transcription of roughly 0.5 to 1 ug RNA. Multiplex PCR with immunoSEQ amplified the TCR beta CDR3 across 54 Vbeta and 13 Jbeta. TCRdb ran MiXCR on the immunoSEQ multiplex PCR reads and lists one entry per CDR3 protein. The data show about 85,000 distinct CDR3 sequences, more than 85% seen once. While CD8+ and CD4+ T cells were isolated negatively, TEMRA cells were enriched by FACS. Germline V gene data show CDR1 as SGHDN and CDR2 as FVKESK. Trimming pared 1 base from V and 2 bases from J, leaving 9 bases between. CDR3 size: 14 residues. The material sequenced was CD8+ T cells from PBMCs. The sequence derives from a human donor with Susac syndrome. This chain uses TRBV14 with TRBJ2-7; D unresolved. The CDR3 region has the DNA TGTGCCAGCAGCCAAGGACCGAGCCCCTACGAGCAGTACTTC. Its protein product is CASSQGPSPYEQYF.